The next 28 T cell receptor beta chains were all read from a single sample in a study of cytomegalovirus exposure and HLA in healthy donors (dated by TCRdb to 2015 to 2018). Receptor amplification or capture employed the immunoSEQ multiplex PCR assay. For the multiplex PCR, a mixture combining 60 forward primers for TCR Vbeta segments and 13 reverse primers for TCR Jbeta segments was used. Imported from immuneACCESS, the table was reduced by TCRdb to in-frame sequences with V and J called. These copies leave out some clones; in studies compared against another copy, an unresolved V gene accounts for under half, and the cause of the remainder is not known. The sample data list about 300,000 clones, and 80% to 90% of these were observed just once. The top ten clonotypes cover roughly 4% of the sample. The sequencing sample was made of PBMCs. These receptors were collected from a man aged 35 to 55 in good health and CMV-seropositive.

Worth noting for this clone: One end of the junction varies from germline; a read error may be responsible. This chain connects TRBV10-3 to TRBJ1-2; D may be TRBD1 (5 bases). Per the germline V gene, CDR1 is ENHRY and CDR2 is SYGVKD. The length of the CDR3 is 11 residues. CDR3 bases: TGTGCCATCAGTAACCCAGGGCCTGAGGTCTTC. This sequence encodes CAISNPGPEVF.

The chain employs TRBV27 and TRBJ2-1; possible D gene TRBD2, 6 bases. Germline CDR1 and CDR2: MNHEY and SMNVEV (reference sequence). The CDR3 length is 15 residues. Trimming left V 6 bases short and J 3 bases short, with 15 bases between. The DNA of the CDR3 is TGTGCCAGCAGCTTTAGCGGAGCCGACTACAATGAGCAGTTCTTC. Protein: CASSFSGADYNEQFF.

The chain links TRBV5-1 to TRBJ1-1, with 7 bases that match TRBD1. From germline, CDR1 is SGHRS and CDR2 YFSETQ. V was pared by 2 bases and J by 1 base, with 5 bases of the junction left unmatched. This CDR3 contains 15 residues. In DNA form, the CDR3 reads TGCGCCAGCAGCTTACAGGGGTGGGAGAACACTGAAGCTTTCTTT. Amino acids: CASSLQGWENTEAFF.

The rearrangement uses TRBV4-3 and TRBJ1-2, with D perhaps matching TRBD1 (5 bases). This CDR3 contains 17 residues. V was clipped by 0 bases and J by 0 bases, with 14 bases between them. Germline CDR1 LGHNA, CDR2 YSLEER. CDR3 sequence reads: CASSQDLAGGSNYGYTF. CDR3 DNA: TGCGCCAGCAGCCAAGATCTGGCGGGGGGATCTAACTATGGCTACACCTTC.

The V gene is TRBV29-1, the J gene TRBJ2-5, with TRBD2 as a possible D gene (5 bases). Trimming removed 7 bases from V and 3 bases from J, with 12 bases in between. The CDR3 is 12 amino acids. CDR1 SQVTM and CDR2 ANQGSEA come from the germline V gene. CDR3 loop: CSAEGSEETQYF. The DNA for the CDR3 is TGCAGCGCCGAGGGTAGCGAAGAGACCCAGTACTTC.

The rearrangement joins TRBV4-2 to TRBJ2-7; 8 bases map to TRBD2. Losses at the gene ends were 1 base for V and 7 bases for J; bases not matched to a gene: 9. There are 15 residues in the CDR3. Germline assignment: CDR1 LGHNA and CDR2 YNFKEQ. CDR3 nucleotides: TGTGCCAGCAGCCAAGCTTGGGCGGGAGGAGGGGAGCAGTACTTC. Protein sequence: CASSQAWAGGGEQYF.

The chain uses TRBV7-2 and TRBJ1-5; 7 bases align to TRBD1. This CDR3 comprises 15 residues. CDR1 is SGHTA, CDR2 FQGNSA, per germline. Trimming removed 1 base from V and 4 bases from J; junction bases left unmatched: 4. The DNA for the CDR3 is TGTGCCAGCAGCTTAGGGGACAGAGTAAATCAGCCCCAGCATTTT. It specifies CASSLGDRVNQPQHF.

The chain's CDR3 is CASSAGTASYEQYF. CDR3 bases: TGTGCCAGCAGCGCCGGGACAGCTTCCTACGAGCAGTACTTC. The genes are TRBV7-8 and TRBJ2-7, with TRBD1 matching over 7 bases. CDR1 and CDR2 from the germline V gene are SGHVS and FQNEAQ. The length of the CDR3 is 14 residues. V shed 5 bases, J shed 1 base, and the junction held 5 bases outside the gene matches.

This chain joins TRBV7-2 and TRBJ1-5, with D unresolved. From germline, CDR1 is SGHTA and CDR2 FQGNSA. The CDR3 has 16 residues. Between the trimmed V and J ends, which lost 1 base and 4 bases, there was a span of 14 bases. The CDR3 reads CASSLGVGWENQPQHF. Written as DNA, the CDR3 is TGTGCCAGCAGCTTAGGTGTAGGGTGGGAGAATCAGCCCCAGCATTTT.

This chain connects TRBV5-1 to TRBJ2-3; TRBD2 matches at 11 bases. The CDR3 length is 16 residues. Germline-derived CDR1 and CDR2 are SGHRS and YFSETQ. Trimming removed 0 bases from V and 5 bases from J; junction bases left unmatched: 5. As DNA, the CDR3 is TGCGCCAGCAGCTTGGAACTAGCGGGAGCTAAAGATACGCAGTATTTT. This encodes CASSLELAGAKDTQYF.

The rearrangement links TRBV27 to TRBJ2-1, with D possibly TRBD1 on 6 matching bases. Trimming removed 7 bases from V and 2 bases from J, with 12 bases in between. The CDR3 consists of 14 residues. Germline CDR1 and CDR2: MNHEY and SMNVEV (reference sequence). In DNA, the CDR3 is TGTGCCAGCAAACAGACAGGTCCCTACAATGAGCAGTTCTTC. Its translation: CASKQTGPYNEQFF.

V gene TRBV7-8 combines with J gene TRBJ2-7; a possible D gene is TRBD2 (5 bases). Germline values: CDR1 SGHVS, CDR2 FQNEAQ. The CDR3 totals 14 residues. V lost 1 base and J lost 3, with 10 bases in between. The CDR3 loop is CASSLGGWYYEQYF. CDR3 in DNA: TGTGCCAGCAGCTTAGGAGGGTGGTACTACGAGCAGTACTTC.

The chain carries TRBV7-9 and TRBJ2-1; 7 positions match TRBD1. Trimming at V came to 7 bases and at J to 8 bases, leaving 17 bases not matched to a gene. The CDR3 runs to 16 residues. CDR1 SEHNR and CDR2 FQNEAQ come from the germline V gene (reference sequence). This chain's CDR3 is CASIQGYGAGLYEQFF. As DNA, the CDR3 is TGTGCCAGCATACAGGGGTATGGCGCCGGTTTATATGAGCAGTTCTTC.

J is TRBJ2-7 and V is TRBV7-2; the D is unclear. V dropped 5 bases and J dropped 2 bases, with 4 bases sitting between them. Per germline, CDR1 SGHTA and CDR2 FQGNSA. This CDR3 is built from 11 residues. DNA for the CDR3: TGTGCCAGCAGCCTTACCTACGAGCAGTACTTC. The encoded protein is CASSLTYEQYF.

The chain has TRBV25-1 and TRBJ2-7; possibly TRBD2 for D (5 bases). This CDR3 has 16 amino acids. The germline V gene has CDR1 MGHDK and CDR2 SYGVNS. Trimming left V 0 bases short and J 0 bases short, with 12 bases between. Here the CDR3 reads CASSEYPSLSSYEQYF. DNA for the CDR3: TGTGCCAGCAGTGAATACCCTAGCTTAAGCTCCTACGAGCAGTACTTC.

For the CDR3, the DNA is TGTGCCAGCAGCTTGGCGGGGGGTAGCACCGGGGAGCTGTTTTTT. As protein: CASSLAGGSTGELFF. The rearrangement uses TRBV5-4 and TRBJ2-2; 7 bases are a match to TRBD2. The CDR3 extends over 15 amino acids. The V gene's germline CDR1 is SGHNT and CDR2 YYREEE (reference sequence). V trimming: 0 bases; J trimming: 4 bases; junction bases outside the gene matches: 3. Based on the CDR3 plus reference TRBV5-4 and TRBJ2-2, the full variable domain is ETGVTQSPTHLIKTRGQQVTLRCSSQSGHNTVSWYQQALGQGPQFIFQYYREEENGRGNFPPRFSGLQFPNYSSELNVNALELDDSALYLCASSLAGGSTGELFFGEGSRLTVL.

The CDR3 reads CASTSRQEYSNQPQHF. CDR3 nucleotide sequence: TGTGCCAGCACATCTAGACAGGAGTATAGCAATCAGCCCCAGCATTTT. V and J are TRBV28 and TRBJ1-5, with D perhaps TRBD1 (6 bases). Looked up from germline, CDR1 is MDHEN and CDR2 is SYDVKM. Trimming removed 7 bases at V and 0 bases at J, with 16 bases between. CDR3 length: 16 amino acids.

The chain has TRBV7-3 and TRBJ2-7, with D tentatively TRBD1 (6 bases). The V end was cut by 2 bases, the J end by 7 bases, with 18 bases between. The CDR3 covers 15 residues. Looked up from germline, CDR1 is SGHTA and CDR2 is FQGTGA. DNA of the CDR3: TGTGCCAGCAGCTTAGAGGGGACAACTCTTAGGGAGCAGTACTTC. Protein product: CASSLEGTTLREQYF.

This clone was observed a few times. The rearrangement uses TRBV6-6 and TRBJ1-4; 7 bases are shared with TRBD1. The CDR3 extends over 15 amino acids. The V segment lost 6 bases and the J segment 8 bases; nucleotides outside the gene matches: 12. In germline, CDR1 is MNHNY, CDR2 SVGAGI (reference sequence). The CDR3 DNA is TGTGCCAGCAGCCCCAGGGACAGACGGAAGGAAAAACTGTTTTTT. It codes for CASSPRDRRKEKLFF.

V gene TRBV28 combines with J gene TRBJ2-7; the D gene is possibly TRBD1 (5 bases). Germline CDR1 and CDR2: MDHEN and SYDVKM. The CDR3 totals 14 residues. The V and J ends lost 3 bases and 5 bases respectively, with 14 bases between them. In DNA form, the CDR3 reads TGTGCCAGCAGTTTCGGACAAGTAGGGGACGAGCAGTACTTC. This sequence encodes CASSFGQVGDEQYF.

The rearrangement links TRBV10-3 to TRBJ2-2, with D hard to call. CDR3 length equals 15 residues. V dropped 4 bases and J dropped 0 bases, with 9 bases sitting between them. Germline assignment: CDR1 ENHRY and CDR2 SYGVKD. The CDR3, as DNA: TGTGCCATCAGTGCGTTACAGCCGAACACCGGGGAGCTGTTTTTT. This translates into CAISALQPNTGELFF.

This chain links TRBV27 with TRBJ2-2; 11 bases fit TRBD2. With V trimmed by 1 base and J by 7 bases, 5 bases remained unmatched. Looked up from germline, CDR1 is MNHEY and CDR2 is SMNVEV (reference sequence). The CDR3 sequence is 16 residues long. The CDR3 spells CASSLLLAGVVGELFF. The CDR3 DNA is TGTGCCAGCAGTTTATTACTAGCGGGAGTCGTCGGGGAGCTGTTTTTT.

The chain joins TRBV5-8 to TRBJ2-5; D not certain. CDR1 and CDR2 from the germline V gene are SGHTS and YDEGEE. Trimming pared 2 bases from V and 3 bases from J, leaving 11 bases between. The CDR3 extends over 14 amino acids. In DNA, the CDR3 is TGTGCCAGCAGCTTCGTGCGACTGGAAGAGACCCAGTACTTC. Translating it yields CASSFVRLEETQYF. Using reference TRBV5-8 and TRBJ2-5 for the parts outside the CDR3, the full variable domain is EAGVTQSPTHLIKTRGQQATLRCSPISGHTSVYWYQQALGLGLQFLLWYDEGEERNRGNFPPRFSGRQFPNYSSELNVNALELEDSALYLCASSFVRLEETQYFGPGTRLLVL.

The chain joins TRBV18 to TRBJ1-2; 8 bases align to TRBD1. Trimming at V came to 2 bases and at J to 4 bases, leaving 6 bases not matched to a gene. Germline V gene data show CDR1 as KGHSH and CDR2 as LQKENI. CDR3 length: 15 residues. The CDR3 DNA sequence: TGTGCCAGCTCACCAGATTATCAGGGGGCCTATGGCTACACCTTC. It translates to CASSPDYQGAYGYTF. Supplemented by reference TRBV18 and TRBJ1-2, the full variable domain reads NAGVMQNPRHLVRRRGQEARLRCSPMKGHSHVYWYRQLPEEGLKFMVYLQKENIIDESGMPKERFSAEFPKEGPSILRIQQVVRGDSAAYFCASSPDYQGAYGYTFGSGTRLTVV.

The chain couples TRBV7-8 to TRBJ2-5, with 14 bases aligning to TRBD2. The CDR3 covers 16 residues. CDR1 is SGHVS, CDR2 FQNEAQ, per germline. J lost 5 bases, V lost 5 bases, and 7 bases had no gene match. DNA for the CDR3: TGTGCCAGCAGCCCGGGGACTAGCGGGAGTAGGGAGACCCAGTACTTC. Translation: CASSPGTSGSRETQYF.

The chain recombines TRBV19 with TRBJ1-4; D call uncertain. The CDR3 is 13 amino acids. V was clipped by 7 bases and J by 4 bases, with 10 bases between them. The germline CDR1 and CDR2 sequences are LNHDA and SQIVND (reference sequence). The CDR3, as DNA: TGTGCCAGTAAGAGGGCTTTTAATGAAAAACTGTTTTTT. Amino acid sequence: CASKRAFNEKLFF.

J is TRBJ2-3 and V is TRBV7-9; 7 bases are shared with TRBD1. CDR1 is SEHNR and CDR2 is FQNEAQ in the germline V gene (reference sequence). The CDR3 extends over 13 amino acids. The J segment lost 8 bases and the V segment lost 3 bases, leaving 5 bases of the junction unmatched. For the CDR3, the DNA is TGTGCCAGCAGCTTCTCAGGGGGTGGTACGCAGTATTTT. Translating it yields CASSFSGGGTQYF.

The chain joins TRBV29-1 to TRBJ2-1, with 8 positions matching TRBD2. In germline, CDR1 is SQVTM, CDR2 ANQGSEA. This CDR3 has 15 residues. V lost 5 bases and J lost 5; bases outside the gene matches: 11. The CDR3 is CSVLPAGGRHNEQFF. CDR3 in DNA: TGCAGCGTTCTACCCGCGGGAGGTCGGCACAATGAGCAGTTCTTC.